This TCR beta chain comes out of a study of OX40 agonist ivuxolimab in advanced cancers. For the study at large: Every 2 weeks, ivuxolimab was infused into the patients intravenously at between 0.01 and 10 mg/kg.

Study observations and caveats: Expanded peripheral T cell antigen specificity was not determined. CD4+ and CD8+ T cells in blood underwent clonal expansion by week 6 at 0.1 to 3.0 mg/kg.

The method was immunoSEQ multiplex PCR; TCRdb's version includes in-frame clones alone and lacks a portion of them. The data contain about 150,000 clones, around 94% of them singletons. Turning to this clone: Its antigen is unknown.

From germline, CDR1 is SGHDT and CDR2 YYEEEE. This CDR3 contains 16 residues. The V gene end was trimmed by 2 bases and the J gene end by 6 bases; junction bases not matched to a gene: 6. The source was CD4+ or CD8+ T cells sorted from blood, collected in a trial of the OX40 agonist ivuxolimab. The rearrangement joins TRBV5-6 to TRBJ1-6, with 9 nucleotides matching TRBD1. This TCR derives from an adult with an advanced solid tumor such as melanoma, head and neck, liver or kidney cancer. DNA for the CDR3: TGTGCCAGCAGCTTACGGACAGGGGCCGTTAATTCACCCCTCCACTTT. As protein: CASSLRTGAVNSPLHF.